This T cell receptor (beta chain) is from a study of shared clonotypes between healthy human individuals. Turning to the study itself: Per donor, three plates held CD4 naive cells, three held CD4 memory, two held CD8 naive and one held CD8 memory.

This CDR3 spans 16 amino acids. CDR1 is SEHNR and CDR2 is FQNEAQ in the germline V gene (reference sequence). The V and J ends lost 5 bases and 2 bases respectively, with 18 bases between them. TCRdb's copy holds only in-frame clones and misses some; the assay was immunoSEQ multiplex PCR. The table has some 580,000 clones, about 97% seen once; the top ten hold around 0.06%. This clonotype originated in a woman in her 30s in good health. Sequencing input: naive CD4+ T cells sorted from blood. Subset of the sample: CD45RA+ positively selected. The chain uses TRBV7-9 and TRBJ1-2, with a weak D call TRBD1 (6 bases). CDR3 sequence (DNA): TGTGCCAGCAGCCCTCAGGGACACCAGCGCAACTATGGCTACACCTTC. It encodes CASSPQGHQRNYGYTF. Filled out from reference TRBV7-9 and TRBJ1-2, the complete variable domain reads DTGVSQNPRHKITKRGQNVTFRCDPISEHNRLYWYRQTLGQGPEFLTYFQNEAQLEKSRLLSDRFSAERPKGSFSTLEIQRTEQGDSAMYLCASSPQGHQRNYGYTFGSGTRLTVV.